Listed here are 3 T cell receptor beta chains from one sample, sequenced in a study of neoadjuvant anti-PD-1 for oral cavity cancer. Profiling relied on immunoSEQ multiplex PCR, and the TCRdb table lists in-frame clones only, not all of them. Of 5,000 or so clones listed, roughly three fifths are singletons. The sequences come from tumor tissue, collected before nivolumab (anti-PD-1) treatment. The receptors were sampled from a person aged 40 to 85 with oral cavity squamous cell carcinoma.

This clone has just one count. The chain joins TRBV28 to TRBJ1-5, with D tentatively TRBD1 (6 bases). Germline V gene lookup returns CDR1 MDHEN and CDR2 SYDVKM. The CDR3 is made up of 16 amino acids. Trimming removed 3 bases at V and 4 bases at J, with 16 bases between. The CDR3 here is CASSFGYRVRNQPQHF. The DNA for the CDR3 is TGTGCCAGCAGTTTTGGGTACAGGGTACGGAATCAGCCCCAGCATTTT.

The CDR3 loop is CASTRADDTGELFF. The DNA of the CDR3 is TGCGCCAGCACCCGGGCCGATGACACCGGGGAGCTGTTTTTT. J is TRBJ2-2 and V is TRBV5-1, with no clear D. CDR3 size: 14 residues. Per the germline V gene, CDR1 is SGHRS and CDR2 is YFSETQ. Trimming removed 6 bases at V and 3 bases at J, with 12 bases between.

A few counts support this clone. The chain combines TRBV6-5 with TRBJ1-2, with D possibly TRBD1 on 5 matching bases. The germline CDR1 and CDR2 sequences are MNHEY and SVGAGI. V was trimmed by 7 bases and J by 3 bases, leaving 15 bases between them. There are 14 residues in the CDR3. Written as DNA, the CDR3 is TGTGCCAGCAACTATGCGGGGACGCACTATGGCTACACCTTC. Translated, it gives CASNYAGTHYGYTF.